The sequence of this T cell receptor beta chain was determined in a study of blood T cell repertoires in COVID-19. Study-wide background: The United States, Italy and Spain supplied acute and convalescent COVID-19 samples.

Methods used by the authors: The authors estimated nucleated cell counts from reference gene primer amplification. Clones were sequenced by immunoSEQ multiplex PCR, and TCRdb holds only the in-frame ones, with some missing. The V and J calls and clone size are taken from that table; D and trimming were inferred from the DNA. The table has hundreds of thousands of clones, 75% to 90% seen once. This TCR came from a woman between 40 and 55 years old who had recovered from COVID-19. Sequences were obtained from peripheral blood.

CDR3 DNA sequence: TGTGCCATCAGTGAGTCTGGACTAGCGGGGGGGGTCGAGCAGTACTTC. Its translation is CAISESGLAGGVEQYF. The rearrangement joins TRBV10-3 to TRBJ2-7; 15 positions match TRBD2. Germline-derived CDR1 and CDR2 are ENHRY and SYGVKD. The CDR3 contains 16 residues. V lost 0 bases and J lost 6; bases outside the gene matches: 3.